The T cell receptor (beta chain) described here comes from a study of blood T cell repertoires in COVID-19. J lost 1 base, V lost 4 bases, and 6 bases had no gene match. The CDR3 contains 15 residues. Looked up from germline, CDR1 is LNHDA and CDR2 is SQIVND (reference sequence). Participant ages covered about 18 to 89 years across some 25 US areas. Original handling: Reference gene primer amplification gave nucleated cell count estimates. Sequencing used immunoSEQ multiplex PCR; TCRdb keeps in-frame clones, though not all of them. V and J calls plus clone size are reproduced from that table; the DNA served to infer D and trimming. The sample consists of about 330,000 clones, about 90% of them appearing once.

This sequence originates from a woman aged 25 to 45 who had recovered from COVID-19. The chain recombines TRBV19 with TRBJ1-1; 7 positions agree with TRBD1. Sequencing was done on a sample of PBMCs or T cells enriched from blood (not recorded which). In DNA form, the CDR3 reads TGTGCCAGTAGTAATCAGGGACAGAGGAACACTGAAGCTTTCTTT. It encodes CASSNQGQRNTEAFF. The complete variable domain, with remaining parts taken from reference TRBV19 and TRBJ1-1, reads DGGITQSPKYLFRKEGQNVTLSCEQNLNHDAMYWYRQDPGQGLRLIYYSQIVNDFQKGDIAEGYSVSREKKESFPLTVTSAQKNPTAFYLCASSNQGQRNTEAFFGQGTRLTVV.